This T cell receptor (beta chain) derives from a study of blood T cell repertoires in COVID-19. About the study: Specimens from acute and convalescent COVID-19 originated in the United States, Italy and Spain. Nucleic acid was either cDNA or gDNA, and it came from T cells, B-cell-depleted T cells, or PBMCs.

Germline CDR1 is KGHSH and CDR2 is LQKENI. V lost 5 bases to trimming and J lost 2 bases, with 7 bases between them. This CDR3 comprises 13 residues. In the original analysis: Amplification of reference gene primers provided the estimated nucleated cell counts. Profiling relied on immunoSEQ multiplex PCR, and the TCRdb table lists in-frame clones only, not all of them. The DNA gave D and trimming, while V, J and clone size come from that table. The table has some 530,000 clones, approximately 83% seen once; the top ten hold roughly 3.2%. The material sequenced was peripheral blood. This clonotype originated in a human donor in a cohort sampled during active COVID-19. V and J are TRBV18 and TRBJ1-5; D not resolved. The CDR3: CASSSTGNQPQHF. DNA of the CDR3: TGTGCCAGCTCATCGACTGGCAATCAGCCCCAGCATTTT. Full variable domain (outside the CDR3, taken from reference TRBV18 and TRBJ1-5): NAGVMQNPRHLVRRRGQEARLRCSPMKGHSHVYWYRQLPEEGLKFMVYLQKENIIDESGMPKERFSAEFPKEGPSILRIQQVVRGDSAAYFCASSSTGNQPQHFGDGTRLSIL.